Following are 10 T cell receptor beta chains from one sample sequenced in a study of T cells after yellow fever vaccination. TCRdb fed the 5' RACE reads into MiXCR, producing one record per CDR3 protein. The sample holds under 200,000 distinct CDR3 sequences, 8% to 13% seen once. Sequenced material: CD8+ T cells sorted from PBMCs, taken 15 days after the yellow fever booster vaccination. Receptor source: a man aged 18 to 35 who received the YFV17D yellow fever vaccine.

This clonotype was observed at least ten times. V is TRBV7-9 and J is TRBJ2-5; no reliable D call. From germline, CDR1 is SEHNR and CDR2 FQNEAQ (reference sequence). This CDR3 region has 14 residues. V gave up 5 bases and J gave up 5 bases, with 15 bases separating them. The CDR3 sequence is CASSGKGLFETQYF. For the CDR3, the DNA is TGTGCCAGCAGCGGCAAAGGGTTGTTTGAGACCCAGTACTTC. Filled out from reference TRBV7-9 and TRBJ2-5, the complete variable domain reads DTGVSQNPRHKITKRGQNVTFRCDPISEHNRLYWYRQTLGQGPEFLTYFQNEAQLEKSRLLSDRFSAERPKGSFSTLEIQRTEQGDSAMYLCASSGKGLFETQYFGPGTRLLVL.

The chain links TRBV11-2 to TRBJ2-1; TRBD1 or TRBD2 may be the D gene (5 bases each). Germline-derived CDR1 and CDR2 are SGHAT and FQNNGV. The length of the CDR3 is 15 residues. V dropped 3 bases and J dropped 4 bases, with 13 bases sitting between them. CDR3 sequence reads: CASSFEDGTYNEQFF. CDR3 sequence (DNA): TGTGCCAGCAGCTTCGAGGACGGGACGTACAATGAGCAGTTCTTC.

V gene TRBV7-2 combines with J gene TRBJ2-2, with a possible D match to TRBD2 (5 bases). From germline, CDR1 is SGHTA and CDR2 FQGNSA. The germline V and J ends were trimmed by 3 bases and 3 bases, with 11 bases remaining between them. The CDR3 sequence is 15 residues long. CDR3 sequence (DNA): TGTGCCAGCAGCTTCTCAGCGGACTACACCGGGGAGCTGTTTTTT. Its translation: CASSFSADYTGELFF.

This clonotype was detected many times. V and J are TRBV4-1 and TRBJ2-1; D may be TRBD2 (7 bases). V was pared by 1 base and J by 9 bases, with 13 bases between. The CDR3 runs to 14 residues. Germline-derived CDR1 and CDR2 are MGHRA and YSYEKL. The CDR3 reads CASSQGGGGGEQFF. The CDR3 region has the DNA TGCGCCAGCAGCCAAGGGGGAGGGGGTGGTGAGCAGTTCTTC.

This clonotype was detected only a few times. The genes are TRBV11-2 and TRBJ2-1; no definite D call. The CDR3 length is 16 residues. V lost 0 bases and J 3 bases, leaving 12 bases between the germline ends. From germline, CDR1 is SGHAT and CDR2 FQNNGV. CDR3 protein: CASSLDPRAYYNEQFF. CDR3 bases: TGTGCCAGCAGCTTAGATCCTAGGGCTTACTACAATGAGCAGTTCTTC.

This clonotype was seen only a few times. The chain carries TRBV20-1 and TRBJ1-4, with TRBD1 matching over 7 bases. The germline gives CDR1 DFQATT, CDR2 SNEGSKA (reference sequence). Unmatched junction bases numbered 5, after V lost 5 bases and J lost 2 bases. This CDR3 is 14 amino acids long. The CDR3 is CSALTDRTNEKLFF. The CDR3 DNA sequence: TGCAGTGCTCTCACGGACAGGACTAATGAAAAACTGTTTTTT.

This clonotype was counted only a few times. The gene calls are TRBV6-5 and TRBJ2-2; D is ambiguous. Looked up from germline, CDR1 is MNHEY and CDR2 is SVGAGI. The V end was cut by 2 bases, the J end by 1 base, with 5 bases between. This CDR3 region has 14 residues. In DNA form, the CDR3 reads TGTGCCAGCAGTTACGAGCTGAACACCGGGGAGCTGTTTTTT. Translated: CASSYELNTGELFF.

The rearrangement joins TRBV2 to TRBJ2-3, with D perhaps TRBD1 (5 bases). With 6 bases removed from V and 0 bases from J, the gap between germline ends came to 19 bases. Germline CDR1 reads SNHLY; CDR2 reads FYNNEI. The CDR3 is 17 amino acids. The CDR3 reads CASRERLRATSTDTQYF. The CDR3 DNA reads TGTGCCAGCAGAGAGAGACTCAGGGCTACCAGCACAGATACGCAGTATTTT.

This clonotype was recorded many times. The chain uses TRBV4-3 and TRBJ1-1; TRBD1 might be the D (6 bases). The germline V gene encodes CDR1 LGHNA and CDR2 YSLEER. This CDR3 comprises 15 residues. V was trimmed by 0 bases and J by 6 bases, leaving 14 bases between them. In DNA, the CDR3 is TGCGCCAGCAGCCAAGACAGGGGCATTGACCCTGAAGCTTTCTTT. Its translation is CASSQDRGIDPEAFF.

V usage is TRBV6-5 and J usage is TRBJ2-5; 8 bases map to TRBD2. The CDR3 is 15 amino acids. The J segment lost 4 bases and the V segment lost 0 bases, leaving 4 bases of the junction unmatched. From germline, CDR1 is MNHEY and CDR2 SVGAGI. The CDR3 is CASSYSRLATETQYF. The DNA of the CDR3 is TGTGCCAGCAGTTACTCCAGACTAGCGACAGAGACCCAGTACTTC.